A selection of T cell receptor beta chains follows, all from one sample in a study of beta chain features in type 1 diabetes. Data came from immunoSEQ multiplex PCR; TCRdb stores just in-frame clones and leaves some out. The table lists fewer than 550,000 clones, roughly 10% of them singletons, with about 0.042% in the top ten. The sequencing input was naive CD4+ T cells from blood. The receptors come from a woman younger than 30 in good health. Both conserved end residues are part of each CDR3. A D gene is named only where the DNA matches it firmly. Size is omitted from some rows. Given values are once, few, many or a class for expanded clones.

clone_size j_call d_call cdr3_length v_call cdr3_nt cdr3_aa
. TRBJ2-1 . 13 TRBV5-1 TGCGCCAGCAGCTTGGGCCCTGCTAATGAGCAGTTCTTC CASSLGPANEQFF
few TRBJ1-4 . 14 TRBV25-1 TGTGCCAGCGGGGACCCTGCAACTAATGAAAAACTGTTTTTT CASGDPATNEKLFF
few TRBJ2-4 . 15 TRBV9 TGTGCCAGCAGCCTTGGGAGAGGAGCCAAAAACATTCAGTACTTC CASSLGRGAKNIQYF
. TRBJ2-7 . 13 TRBV5-1 TGCGCCAGCAGCACGGGCCCACGGGGCGAGCAGTACTTC CASSTGPRGEQYF
few TRBJ1-1 . 13 TRBV7-2 TGTGCCAGCAGCCGACGGGACACGGGGAAAGCTTTCTTT CASSRRDTGKAFF
few TRBJ2-3 . 15 TRBV29-1 TGCAGCGTTGAGTACTCGGGGCACAGCACAGATACGCAGTATTTT CSVEYSGHSTDTQYF
. TRBJ2-1 . 15 TRBV7-2 TGTGCCAGCAGCTTAGGGCCAGCAGACTACAATGAGCAGTTCTTC CASSLGPADYNEQFF
. TRBJ2-2 . 15 TRBV7-2 TGTGCCAGCAGCTTAGTGGGGCGTGACACCGGGGAGCTGTTTTTT CASSLVGRDTGELFF
few TRBJ2-7 . 13 TRBV4-2 TGTGCCAGCAGCCAAGGCACCAGCAACGAGCAGTACTTC CASSQGTSNEQYF
few TRBJ2-4 . 13 TRBV23-1 TGCGCCAGCAGTCAATTTCCGGATAACATTCAGTACTTC CASSQFPDNIQYF
few TRBJ2-6 . 15 TRBV7-2 TGTGCCAGCAGCACCAGGAGCTCTGGGGCCAACGTCCTGACTTTC CASSTRSSGANVLTF
. TRBJ2-5 . 13 TRBV5-4 TGTGCCAGCAGCTTGCCTGACCAAGAGACCCAGTACTTC CASSLPDQETQYF
once TRBJ2-5 TRBD2 13 TRBV7-7 TGTGCCAGCAGCGCCGGGACTAGGGAGACCCAGTACTTC CASSAGTRETQYF
. TRBJ2-3 TRBD1 15 TRBV7-2 TGTGCCAGCAGCTTGTTTTCGGGGACAGAGGGCACGCAGTATTTT CASSLFSGTEGTQYF
few TRBJ2-3 . 12 TRBV25-1 TGTGCCAGCAGTGGGGATACAGATACGCAGTATTTT CASSGDTDTQYF
. TRBJ1-4 . 14 TRBV18 TGTGCCAGCTCACCGGGTTCAACTAATGAAAAACTGTTTTTT CASSPGSTNEKLFF
. TRBJ1-5 . 16 TRBV25-1 TGTGCCAGCAGTCCACGGACTACACGGAGCAATCAGCCCCAGCATTTT CASSPRTTRSNQPQHF
. TRBJ2-1 TRBD2 15 TRBV5-4 TGTGCCAGCAGGGCGGGACTAGCGATTATCGATGAGCAGTTCTTC CASRAGLAIIDEQFF
few TRBJ2-1 . 17 TRBV4-1 TGCGCCAGCAGCCACGACACAACCCTCGCGGGATACAATGAGCAGTTCTTC CASSHDTTLAGYNEQFF
few TRBJ2-3 . 14 TRBV6-6 TGTGCCAGCAGTTACGGAGGGTTCACAGATACGCAGTATTTT CASSYGGFTDTQYF
. TRBJ1-2 . 14 TRBV28 TGTGCCAGCAGTTTTCGGTCCGCGTTTTTAGGCTACACCTTC CASSFRSAFLGYTF
few TRBJ2-3 TRBD2 15 TRBV18 TGTGCCAGCTCACCAAAAGCGGGAAGCACAGATACGCAGTATTTT CASSPKAGSTDTQYF
few TRBJ2-5 . 14 TRBV29-1 TGCAGCGGGAGGGACGGTAGGTACCAAGAGACCCAGTACTTC CSGRDGRYQETQYF
. TRBJ2-1 . 13 TRBV7-2 TGTGCCAGCAGCGGGAACTGGGTCGGTGAGCAGTTCTTC CASSGNWVGEQFF
few TRBJ2-7 TRBD2 14 TRBV6-6 TGTGCCAGCAGGGATCTAGCGGGGACCTACGAGCAGTACTTC CASRDLAGTYEQYF
. TRBJ2-3 . 12 TRBV6-5 TGTGCCAGCAGGTCATTTGCAGATACGCAGTATTTT CASRSFADTQYF
. TRBJ2-5 . 15 TRBV4-1 TGCGCCAGCAGCCAACGGGGAAGAGGCCAAGAGACCCAGTACTTC CASSQRGRGQETQYF
few TRBJ2-6 . 15 TRBV7-3 TGTGCCAGCAGCTTTCCAGGGGCTGGGGCCAACGTCCTGACTTTC CASSFPGAGANVLTF
few TRBJ1-6 . 15 TRBV27 TGTGCCAGCACCATAAAGAGCTCCTATAATTCACCCCTCCACTTT CASTIKSSYNSPLHF
few TRBJ1-5 . 13 TRBV27 TGTGCCAGCACTACCAAGGGGGGGAAACCCCAGCATTTT CASTTKGGKPQHF